The rows below give T cell receptor beta chains drawn from one sample of a study of patients and donors after allogeneic stem cell transplantation. TCRdb analysed the RT-PCR reads with MiXCR anew, one entry per CDR3 protein. The table shows over 130,000 distinct CDR3 sequences, with about a third occurring only once. Source material: blood, either unsorted or a sorted T cell fraction (not recorded which). The receptors here all came from a human donor who was either an allogeneic HSCT recipient or a stem cell or donor lymphocyte infusion donor (not recorded which). It is not recorded whose cells these are; they may come from a transplant donor. Each CDR3 is given with its conserved first and last residue. Each record gives: J gene, D gene, clone size, V gene, CDR3 DNA, CDR3 protein. D genes are given only for firm matches. Clone size, where shown, is once, few, many, or a class for clones that have expanded.

J gene: TRBJ1-1; D gene: .; clone size: .; V gene: TRBV10-3; CDR3 DNA: TGTGCCATCAGTCCGGGTACTGAAGCTTTCTTT; CDR3 protein: CAISPGTEAFF
J gene: TRBJ2-5; D gene: .; clone size: .; V gene: TRBV28; CDR3 DNA: TGTGCCAGCAGCGATACCCTGGGGGGACAAGAGACCCAGTACTTC; CDR3 protein: CASSDTLGGQETQYF
J gene: TRBJ1-5; D gene: TRBD1; clone size: few; V gene: TRBV25-1; CDR3 DNA: TGTGCCAGCAGGGGACAGGGAAGCAATCAGCCCCAGCATTTT; CDR3 protein: CASRGQGSNQPQHF
J gene: TRBJ2-7; D gene: .; clone size: .; V gene: TRBV6-5; CDR3 DNA: TGTGCCAGCAGTTACTCGCCAGGGGTTACCTACGAGCAGTACTTC; CDR3 protein: CASSYSPGVTYEQYF
J gene: TRBJ2-2; D gene: .; clone size: few; V gene: TRBV7-6; CDR3 DNA: TGTGCCAGCAGCTTAGAAGTGTCCCAGGGCGGGACCGGGGAGCTGTTTTTT; CDR3 protein: CASSLEVSQGGTGELFF
J gene: TRBJ2-5; D gene: .; clone size: once; V gene: TRBV12-5; CDR3 DNA: TGTGCTAGTGGTTTCGGGGTTCGAGAGACCCAGTACTTC; CDR3 protein: CASGFGVRETQYF
J gene: TRBJ1-1; D gene: .; clone size: .; V gene: TRBV12-3/TRBV12-4; CDR3 DNA: TGTGCCAGCACCCAAGACAGGTTGACTGAAGCTTTCTTT; CDR3 protein: CASTQDRLTEAFF
J gene: TRBJ2-3; D gene: TRBD1; clone size: .; V gene: TRBV24-1; CDR3 DNA: TGTGCCACCGGAGGGACAGGGGGCGTCACAGATACGCAGTATTTT; CDR3 protein: CATGGTGGVTDTQYF
J gene: TRBJ2-2; D gene: TRBD2; clone size: .; V gene: TRBV24-1; CDR3 DNA: TGTGCCACCAGTGATTTGGCGCCTAGCGGCGCGAACACCGGGGAGCTGTTTTTT; CDR3 protein: CATSDLAPSGANTGELFF
J gene: TRBJ1-1; D gene: TRBD1; clone size: .; V gene: TRBV6-6; CDR3 DNA: TGTGCCAGCACTGCTGGACAGGGTGAAGCTTTCTTT; CDR3 protein: CASTAGQGEAFF
J gene: TRBJ2-7; D gene: TRBD2; clone size: .; V gene: TRBV12-3/TRBV12-4; CDR3 DNA: TGTGCCAGCAGTCCTTCGACCGGGACTAGCGACCTCGAGCAGTACTTC; CDR3 protein: CASSPSTGTSDLEQYF
J gene: TRBJ2-6; D gene: TRBD1; clone size: few; V gene: TRBV15; CDR3 DNA: TGTGCCACCAGCACACGTGCCGGGACAGTTAGCTCTGGGGCCAACGTCCTGACTTTC; CDR3 protein: CATSTRAGTVSSGANVLTF
J gene: TRBJ1-1; D gene: .; clone size: .; V gene: TRBV20-1; CDR3 DNA: TGCACCGCTAGGGGCAGGGTGAACACTGAAGCTTTCTTT; CDR3 protein: CTARGRVNTEAFF
J gene: TRBJ1-6; D gene: .; clone size: few; V gene: TRBV20-1; CDR3 DNA: TGCAGTGCTAGAGCGGGGGCGGGTAATTCACCCCTCCACTTT; CDR3 protein: CSARAGAGNSPLHF
J gene: TRBJ1-1; D gene: .; clone size: few; V gene: TRBV5-1; CDR3 DNA: TGCGCCAGCAGCTTGGGCCCGGGGTATACGAGGAGGACTGAAGCTTTCTTT; CDR3 protein: CASSLGPGYTRRTEAFF
J gene: TRBJ2-2; D gene: TRBD2; clone size: .; V gene: TRBV5-1; CDR3 DNA: TGCGCCAGCAGCTTGGCGGGACTAGCGGGGACCGCCGGGGAGCTGTTTTTT; CDR3 protein: CASSLAGLAGTAGELFF
J gene: TRBJ1-2; D gene: .; clone size: many; V gene: TRBV4-2; CDR3 DNA: TGTGCCAGCAGCGGGGGTGCTAACTATGGCTACACCTTC; CDR3 protein: CASSGGANYGYTF
J gene: TRBJ2-6; D gene: .; clone size: .; V gene: TRBV25-1; CDR3 DNA: TGTGCCAGCAGTGAAAGGGGACCCCAGGGGGTCCTGACTTTC; CDR3 protein: CASSERGPQGVLTF
J gene: TRBJ1-2; D gene: TRBD1; clone size: .; V gene: TRBV9; CDR3 DNA: TGTGCCAGCAGCGCAGGACAGGGGGGTAAAGGCTACACCTTC; CDR3 protein: CASSAGQGGKGYTF
J gene: TRBJ1-1; D gene: .; clone size: many; V gene: TRBV12-3/TRBV12-4; CDR3 DNA: TGTGCCAGCAGTTTAAGGCAGGGCCAGGGAACTGAAGCTTTCTTT; CDR3 protein: CASSLRQGQGTEAFF
J gene: TRBJ1-3; D gene: .; clone size: .; V gene: TRBV28; CDR3 DNA: TGTGCCAGCAGTTTATTTGAGGGGAGGCCTGGAAACACCATATATTTT; CDR3 protein: CASSLFEGRPGNTIYF
J gene: TRBJ1-1; D gene: .; clone size: few; V gene: TRBV5-5; CDR3 DNA: TGTGCCAGCAGCTCTCCACGGGCGAACACTGAAGCTTTCTTT; CDR3 protein: CASSSPRANTEAFF
J gene: TRBJ1-1; D gene: .; clone size: .; V gene: TRBV6-1; CDR3 DNA: TGTGCCAGCAGTGAAGAGGAGGGTTACATGGGGACAATAAACACTGAAGCTTTCTTT; CDR3 protein: CASSEEEGYMGTINTEAFF
J gene: TRBJ2-5; D gene: .; clone size: .; V gene: TRBV7-2; CDR3 DNA: TGTGCCAGCAGCTTAAGACTGGTAGGAGAGACCCAGTACTTC; CDR3 protein: CASSLRLVGETQYF
J gene: TRBJ1-5; D gene: .; clone size: few; V gene: TRBV6-2/TRBV6-3; CDR3 DNA: TGTGCCAGCAGATTCGGACACCATAGCAATCAGCCCCAGCATTTT; CDR3 protein: CASRFGHHSNQPQHF
J gene: TRBJ1-2; D gene: .; clone size: .; V gene: TRBV12-3/TRBV12-4; CDR3 DNA: TGTGCCAGCAGCGCGACCCGGACGGATGGCTACACCTTC; CDR3 protein: CASSATRTDGYTF
J gene: TRBJ1-1; D gene: TRBD1; clone size: .; V gene: TRBV12-3/TRBV12-4; CDR3 DNA: TGTGCCAGCGCCACAGGGGGCTTGAACACTGAAGCTTTCTTT; CDR3 protein: CASATGGLNTEAFF
J gene: TRBJ1-1; D gene: .; clone size: .; V gene: TRBV4-2; CDR3 DNA: TGTGCCAGCAGCCCCGGAACGGGACATAGAGGCACTGAAGCTTTCTTT; CDR3 protein: CASSPGTGHRGTEAFF
J gene: TRBJ1-1; D gene: .; clone size: .; V gene: TRBV28; CDR3 DNA: TGTGCCAGCAGTGAACCGATGACCCGCAACACTAAAGCTTTCTTT; CDR3 protein: CASSEPMTRNTKAFF
J gene: TRBJ1-2; D gene: TRBD1; clone size: few; V gene: TRBV6-5; CDR3 DNA: TGTGCCAGCAGTAAGACAGGGGTCCTTAACTATGGCTACACCTTC; CDR3 protein: CASSKTGVLNYGYTF
J gene: TRBJ2-1; D gene: TRBD1; clone size: few; V gene: TRBV27; CDR3 DNA: TGTGCCAGCAGTTTATCCCTACCGACAGGGGGCCTCTACAATGAGCAGTTCTTC; CDR3 protein: CASSLSLPTGGLYNEQFF
J gene: TRBJ2-7; D gene: .; clone size: .; V gene: TRBV12-3/TRBV12-4; CDR3 DNA: TGTGCCAGCAGTCCCGCCGAGTTTTACGAGCAGTACTTC; CDR3 protein: CASSPAEFYEQYF
J gene: TRBJ1-3; D gene: .; clone size: .; V gene: TRBV7-8; CDR3 DNA: TGTGCCAGCAGCTGGGACTCAGACAACTCTGGAAACACCATATATTTT; CDR3 protein: CASSWDSDNSGNTIYF
J gene: TRBJ1-5; D gene: .; clone size: many; V gene: TRBV12-3/TRBV12-4; CDR3 DNA: TGTGCCAGCAGTCTACAGGGTAACAATCAGCCCCAGCATTTT; CDR3 protein: CASSLQGNNQPQHF
J gene: TRBJ1-2; D gene: TRBD1; clone size: .; V gene: TRBV10-3; CDR3 DNA: TGTGCCATCAGTGAGACAGGGGGAGGCTACACCTTC; CDR3 protein: CAISETGGGYTF
J gene: TRBJ2-1; D gene: .; clone size: .; V gene: TRBV29-1; CDR3 DNA: TGCAGCGTTTTGGTGAACGAGCAGTTCTTC; CDR3 protein: CSVLVNEQFF
J gene: TRBJ1-1; D gene: .; clone size: many; V gene: TRBV7-9; CDR3 DNA: TGTGCCAGCAGCTTAGGCCCGGGGAGGACTGAAGCTTTCTTT; CDR3 protein: CASSLGPGRTEAFF
J gene: TRBJ2-1; D gene: TRBD2; clone size: .; V gene: TRBV5-1; CDR3 DNA: TGCGCCAGCAGCTTGCCCCCCTTTAGCGGGGGGCGCTCCTACAATGAGCAGTTCTTC; CDR3 protein: CASSLPPFSGGRSYNEQFF
J gene: TRBJ1-1; D gene: .; clone size: few; V gene: TRBV4-1; CDR3 DNA: TGCGCCAGCAGCCAAGATCTTGACAACATGAACACTGAAGCTTTCTTT; CDR3 protein: CASSQDLDNMNTEAFF
J gene: TRBJ1-5; D gene: .; clone size: few; V gene: TRBV6-6; CDR3 DNA: TGTGCCAGCAGTTACCCCGGGACCCCCCGTAGCAATCAGCCCCAGCATTTT; CDR3 protein: CASSYPGTPRSNQPQHF
J gene: TRBJ2-2; D gene: .; clone size: .; V gene: TRBV6-5; CDR3 DNA: TGTGCCAGCAGTTACTCGAAGGGGGAGCTGTTTTTT; CDR3 protein: CASSYSKGELFF
J gene: TRBJ1-2; D gene: .; clone size: few; V gene: TRBV11-2; CDR3 DNA: TGTGCCAGCAGCTTCTCAGACTCTAACTATGGCTACACCTTC; CDR3 protein: CASSFSDSNYGYTF
J gene: TRBJ2-1; D gene: .; clone size: .; V gene: TRBV12-3/TRBV12-4; CDR3 DNA: TGTGCCAGCAGACCCGGACTGGAGATCGATTACAATGAGCAGTTCTTC; CDR3 protein: CASRPGLEIDYNEQFF
J gene: TRBJ2-3; D gene: .; clone size: .; V gene: TRBV7-9; CDR3 DNA: TGTGCCAGCAGACACTTGGGGTCAGGATGGGGAGATACGCAGTATTTT; CDR3 protein: CASRHLGSGWGDTQYF
J gene: TRBJ1-1; D gene: TRBD1; clone size: few; V gene: TRBV6-1; CDR3 DNA: TGTGCCAGCAGCCTCGGGACAGGCCCTTTGAACACTGAAGCTTTCTTT; CDR3 protein: CASSLGTGPLNTEAFF
J gene: TRBJ2-5; D gene: .; clone size: .; V gene: TRBV5-1; CDR3 DNA: TGCGCCAGCAGCCCACAAGGCCTGGAACGAGAGACCCAGTACTTC; CDR3 protein: CASSPQGLERETQYF
J gene: TRBJ2-5; D gene: .; clone size: few; V gene: TRBV25-1; CDR3 DNA: TGTGCCAGCAGTGAACCCCTCCTCATAGAGGAGACCCAGTACTTC; CDR3 protein: CASSEPLLIEETQYF
J gene: TRBJ2-1; D gene: TRBD1; clone size: .; V gene: TRBV6-5; CDR3 DNA: TGTGCCAGCAGACAATACAGGGGGCGTCGGAATGAGCAGTTCTTC; CDR3 protein: CASRQYRGRRNEQFF
J gene: TRBJ2-5; D gene: .; clone size: few; V gene: TRBV12-3/TRBV12-4; CDR3 DNA: TGTGCCAGCAGTTTAAACGTCGGAGAGACCCAGTACTTC; CDR3 protein: CASSLNVGETQYF